This T cell receptor beta chain was captured by sequencing in a study of response to subunit inactivated influenza vaccine. In the case of this clonotype: Its specificity is not known.

TCRdb processed the RT-PCR reads anew with MiXCR; each CDR3 protein has one entry. The repertoire consists of roughly 790,000 distinct CDR3 sequences, with 21% occurring once and the leading ten covering roughly 10%. With 8 bases clipped from V and 4 bases from J, the junction kept 3 bases outside the gene matches. The germline gives CDR1 SNHLY, CDR2 FYNNEI. This CDR3 has 14 residues. Broader study findings: Authors suggested each seasonal influenza vaccination recruits few new T cells.

This TCR derives from a man in his fifties or sixties who received an inactivated influenza vaccine. This material consisted of PBMCs from blood, taken less than 6 days after vaccination. The chain uses TRBV2 and TRBJ2-2; TRBD2 aligns across 11 bases. The CDR3 DNA sequence: TGTGCCAGCTCTGGACTAGCGGGCACCGGGGAGCTGTTTTTT. Its protein is CASSGLAGTGELFF. The full variable domain, its missing parts supplied by reference TRBV2 and TRBJ2-2, is EPEVTQTPSHQVTQMGQEVILRCVPISNHLYFYWYRQILGQKVEFLVSFYNNEISEKSEIFDDQFSVERPDGSNFTLKIRSTKLEDSAMYFCASSGLAGTGELFFGEGSRLTVL.